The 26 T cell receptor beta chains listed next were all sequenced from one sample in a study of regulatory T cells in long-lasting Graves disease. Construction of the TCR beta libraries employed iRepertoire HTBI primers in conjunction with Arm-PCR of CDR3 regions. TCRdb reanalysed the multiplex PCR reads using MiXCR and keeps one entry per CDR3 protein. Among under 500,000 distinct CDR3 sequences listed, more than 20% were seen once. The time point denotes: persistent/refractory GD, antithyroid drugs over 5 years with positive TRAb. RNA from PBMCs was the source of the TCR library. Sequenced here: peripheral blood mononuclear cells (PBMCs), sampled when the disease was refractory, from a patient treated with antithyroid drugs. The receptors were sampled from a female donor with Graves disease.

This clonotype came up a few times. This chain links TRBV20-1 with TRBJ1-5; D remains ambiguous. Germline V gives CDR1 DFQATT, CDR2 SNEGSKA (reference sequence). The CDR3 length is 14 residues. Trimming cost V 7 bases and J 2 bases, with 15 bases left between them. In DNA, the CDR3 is TGCAGTGTGTGGGCACTAAAGGGCAATCAGCCCCAGCATTTT. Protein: CSVWALKGNQPQHF.

As DNA, the CDR3 is TGTGCCAGCAGTCCCCCAATCACCAATGAGCAGTTCTTC. It yields the protein CASSPPITNEQFF. V usage is TRBV27 and J usage is TRBJ2-1; D not resolved. Germline assignment: CDR1 MNHEY and CDR2 SMNVEV (reference sequence). CDR3 length: 13 amino acids. V lost 5 bases and J lost 6, with 11 bases in between.

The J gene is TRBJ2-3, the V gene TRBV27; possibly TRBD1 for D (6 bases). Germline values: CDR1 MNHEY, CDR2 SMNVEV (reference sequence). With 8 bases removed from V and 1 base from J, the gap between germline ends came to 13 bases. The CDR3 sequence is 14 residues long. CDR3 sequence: CASGSWGRTDTQYF. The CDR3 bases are TGTGCCAGCGGCAGTTGGGGGCGCACAGATACGCAGTATTTT.

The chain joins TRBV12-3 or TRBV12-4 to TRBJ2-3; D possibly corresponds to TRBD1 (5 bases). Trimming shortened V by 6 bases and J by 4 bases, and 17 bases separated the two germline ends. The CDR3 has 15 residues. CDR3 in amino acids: CASRRTNSPPDTQYF. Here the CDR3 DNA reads TGTGCCAGCAGACGGACAAACAGCCCCCCAGATACGCAGTATTTT.

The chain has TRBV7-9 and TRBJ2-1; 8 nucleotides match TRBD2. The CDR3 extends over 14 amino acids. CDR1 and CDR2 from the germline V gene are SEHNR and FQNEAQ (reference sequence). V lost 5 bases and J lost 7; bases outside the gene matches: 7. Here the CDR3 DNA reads TGTGCCAGCAGCCCCAGGACTAGCCCTAATGAGCAGTTCTTC. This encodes CASSPRTSPNEQFF.

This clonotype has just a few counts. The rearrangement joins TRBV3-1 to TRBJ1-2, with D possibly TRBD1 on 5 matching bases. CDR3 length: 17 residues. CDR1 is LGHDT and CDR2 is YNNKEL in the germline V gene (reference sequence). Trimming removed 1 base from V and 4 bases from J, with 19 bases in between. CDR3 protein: CASSQASGGAASYGYTF. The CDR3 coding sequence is TGTGCCAGCAGCCAAGCCTCGGGAGGGGCCGCGAGCTATGGCTACACCTTC. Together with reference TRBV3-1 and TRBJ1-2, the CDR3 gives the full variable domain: DTAVSQTPKYLVTQMGNDKSIKCEQNLGHDTMYWYKQDSKKFLKIMFSYNNKELIINETVPNRFSPKSPDKAHLNLHINSLELGDSAVYFCASSQASGGAASYGYTFGSGTRLTVV.

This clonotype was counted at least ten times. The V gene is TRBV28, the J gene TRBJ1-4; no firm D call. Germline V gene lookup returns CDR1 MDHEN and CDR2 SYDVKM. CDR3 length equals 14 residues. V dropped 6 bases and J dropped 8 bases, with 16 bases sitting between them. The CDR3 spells CASSPGDQEEKLFF. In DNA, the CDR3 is TGTGCCAGCAGCCCTGGAGACCAAGAGGAAAAACTGTTTTTT. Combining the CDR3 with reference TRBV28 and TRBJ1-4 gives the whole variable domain DVKVTQSSRYLVKRTGEKVFLECVQDMDHENMFWYRQDPGLGLRLIYFSYDVKMKEKGDIPEGYSVSREKKERFSLILESASTNQTSMYLCASSPGDQEEKLFFGSGTQLSVL.

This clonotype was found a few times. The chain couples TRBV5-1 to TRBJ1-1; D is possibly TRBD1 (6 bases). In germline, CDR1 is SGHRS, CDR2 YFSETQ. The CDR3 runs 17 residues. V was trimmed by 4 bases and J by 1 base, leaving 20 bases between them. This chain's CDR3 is CASSNRPLGGTNTEAFF. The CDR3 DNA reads TGCGCCAGCAGCAACCGCCCCTTAGGGGGGACGAACACTGAAGCTTTCTTT.

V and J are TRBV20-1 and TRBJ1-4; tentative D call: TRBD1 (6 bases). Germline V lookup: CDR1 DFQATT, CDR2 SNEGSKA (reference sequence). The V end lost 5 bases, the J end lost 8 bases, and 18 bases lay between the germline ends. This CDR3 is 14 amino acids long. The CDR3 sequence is CSALGWAGVEKLFF. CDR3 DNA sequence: TGCAGTGCTCTGGGTTGGGCAGGGGTAGAAAAACTGTTTTTT.

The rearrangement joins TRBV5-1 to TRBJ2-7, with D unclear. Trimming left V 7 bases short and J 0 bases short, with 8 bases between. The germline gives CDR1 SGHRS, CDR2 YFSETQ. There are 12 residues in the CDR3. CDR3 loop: CASGSSSYEQYF. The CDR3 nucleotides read TGCGCCAGCGGCTCGTCCTCCTACGAGCAGTACTTC.

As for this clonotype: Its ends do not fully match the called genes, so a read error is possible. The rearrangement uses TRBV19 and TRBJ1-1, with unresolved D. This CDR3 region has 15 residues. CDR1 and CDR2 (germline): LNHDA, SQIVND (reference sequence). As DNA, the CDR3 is TGTGCCAGTAGTATAGGGCCGGAAATGAACACTGAAGCTCTCTTT. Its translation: CASSIGPEMNTEALF.

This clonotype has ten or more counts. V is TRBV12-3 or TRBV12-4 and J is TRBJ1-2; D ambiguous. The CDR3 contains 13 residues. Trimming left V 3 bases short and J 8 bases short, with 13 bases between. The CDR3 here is CASSFRPGGGYTF. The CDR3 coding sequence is TGTGCCAGCAGTTTCCGGCCCGGCGGGGGCTACACCTTC.

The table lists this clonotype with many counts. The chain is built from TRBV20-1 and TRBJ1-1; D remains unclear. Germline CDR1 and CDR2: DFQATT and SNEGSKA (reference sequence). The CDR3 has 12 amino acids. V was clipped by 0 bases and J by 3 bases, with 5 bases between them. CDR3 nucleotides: TGCAGTGCTAGAGATGCGGACACTGAAGCTTTCTTT. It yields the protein CSARDADTEAFF.

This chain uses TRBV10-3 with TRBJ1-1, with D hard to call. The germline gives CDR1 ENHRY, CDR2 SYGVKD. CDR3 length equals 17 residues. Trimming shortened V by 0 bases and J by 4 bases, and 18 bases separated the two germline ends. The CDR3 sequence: CAISESLREGLRTEAFF. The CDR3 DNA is TGTGCCATCAGTGAGTCCCTTAGGGAAGGGTTGCGCACTGAAGCTTTCTTT.

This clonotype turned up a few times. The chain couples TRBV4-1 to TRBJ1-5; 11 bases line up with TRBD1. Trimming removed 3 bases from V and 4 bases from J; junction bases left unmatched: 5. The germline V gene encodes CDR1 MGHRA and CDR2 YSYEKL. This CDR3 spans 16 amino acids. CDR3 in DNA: TGCGCCAGCAGCCAGCCGGACAGGGGGCCTAATCAGCCCCAGCATTTT. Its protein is CASSQPDRGPNQPQHF.

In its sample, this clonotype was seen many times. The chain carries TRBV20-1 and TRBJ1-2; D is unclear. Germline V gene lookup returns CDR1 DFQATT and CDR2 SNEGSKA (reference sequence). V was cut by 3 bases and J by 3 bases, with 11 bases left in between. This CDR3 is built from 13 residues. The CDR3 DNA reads TGCAGTGCTAGGAGGGCTATCGACTATGGCTACACCTTC. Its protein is CSARRAIDYGYTF.

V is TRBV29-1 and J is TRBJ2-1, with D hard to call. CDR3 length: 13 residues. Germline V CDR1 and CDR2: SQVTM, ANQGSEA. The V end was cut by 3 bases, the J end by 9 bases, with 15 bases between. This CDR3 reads CSVERYWAPEQFF. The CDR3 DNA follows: TGCAGCGTTGAGCGTTACTGGGCTCCTGAGCAGTTCTTC.

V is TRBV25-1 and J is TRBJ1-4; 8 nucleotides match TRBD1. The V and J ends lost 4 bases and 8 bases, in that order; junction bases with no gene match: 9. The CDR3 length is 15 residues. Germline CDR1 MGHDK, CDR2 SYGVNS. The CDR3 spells CASSARGQVLEKLFF. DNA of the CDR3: TGTGCCAGCAGTGCTAGGGGACAGGTATTGGAAAAACTGTTTTTT.

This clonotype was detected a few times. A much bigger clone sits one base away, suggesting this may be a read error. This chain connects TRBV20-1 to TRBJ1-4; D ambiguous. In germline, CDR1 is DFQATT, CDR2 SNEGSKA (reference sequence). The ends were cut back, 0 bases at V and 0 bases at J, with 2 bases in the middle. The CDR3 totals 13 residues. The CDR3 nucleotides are TGCAGTGCTAGAGAGGCAACTAATGAAAAACTGTTTTTT. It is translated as CSAREATNEKLFF.

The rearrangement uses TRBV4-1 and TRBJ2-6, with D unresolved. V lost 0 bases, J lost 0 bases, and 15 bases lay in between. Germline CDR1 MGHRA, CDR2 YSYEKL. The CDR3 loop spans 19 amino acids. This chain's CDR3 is CASSQDFGPLLSGANVLTF. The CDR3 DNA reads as TGCGCCAGCAGCCAAGATTTCGGGCCACTTCTCTCTGGGGCCAACGTCCTGACTTTC.

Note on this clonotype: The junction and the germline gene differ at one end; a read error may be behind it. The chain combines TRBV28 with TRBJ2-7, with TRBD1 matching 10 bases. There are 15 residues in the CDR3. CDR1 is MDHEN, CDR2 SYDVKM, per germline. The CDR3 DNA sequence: TGTGCCAGCTGTTTTAGGGACAGGGGAAAAAACGAGCAGTACTTC. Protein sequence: CASCFRDRGKNEQYF.

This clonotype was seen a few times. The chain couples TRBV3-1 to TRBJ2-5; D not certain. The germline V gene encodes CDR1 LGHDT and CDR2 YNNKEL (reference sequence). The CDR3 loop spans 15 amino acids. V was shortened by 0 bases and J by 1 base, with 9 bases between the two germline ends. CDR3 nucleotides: TGTGCCAGCAGCCAAGAATCTCCCCCCCAAGAGACCCAGTACTTC. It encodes CASSQESPPQETQYF.

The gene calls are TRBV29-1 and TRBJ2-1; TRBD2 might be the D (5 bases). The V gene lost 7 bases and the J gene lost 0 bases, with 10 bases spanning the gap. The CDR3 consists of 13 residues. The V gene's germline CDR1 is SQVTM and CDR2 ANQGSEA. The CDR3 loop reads CSAVGSSYNEQFF. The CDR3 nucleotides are TGCAGCGCCGTTGGGAGCTCCTACAATGAGCAGTTCTTC.

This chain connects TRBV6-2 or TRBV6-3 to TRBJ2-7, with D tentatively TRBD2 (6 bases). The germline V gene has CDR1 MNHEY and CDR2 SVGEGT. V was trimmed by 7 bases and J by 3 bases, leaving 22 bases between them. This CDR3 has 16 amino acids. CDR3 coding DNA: TGTGCCAGCAATCACTCTCCAACGGGAGCCCACTACGAGCAGTACTTC. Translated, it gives CASNHSPTGAHYEQYF.

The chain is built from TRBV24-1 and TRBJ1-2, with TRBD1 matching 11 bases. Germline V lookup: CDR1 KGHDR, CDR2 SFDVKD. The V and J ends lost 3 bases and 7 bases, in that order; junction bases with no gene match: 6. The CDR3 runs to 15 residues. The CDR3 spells CATSDAAGTGGGYTF. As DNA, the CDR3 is TGTGCCACCAGTGATGCAGCCGGGACAGGGGGTGGCTACACCTTC.

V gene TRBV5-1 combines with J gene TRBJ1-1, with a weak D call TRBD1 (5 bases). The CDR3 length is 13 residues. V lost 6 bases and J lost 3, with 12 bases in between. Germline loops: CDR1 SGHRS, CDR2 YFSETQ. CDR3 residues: CASTPQGDTEAFF. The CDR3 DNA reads TGCGCCAGCACCCCCCAGGGAGACACTGAAGCTTTCTTT.